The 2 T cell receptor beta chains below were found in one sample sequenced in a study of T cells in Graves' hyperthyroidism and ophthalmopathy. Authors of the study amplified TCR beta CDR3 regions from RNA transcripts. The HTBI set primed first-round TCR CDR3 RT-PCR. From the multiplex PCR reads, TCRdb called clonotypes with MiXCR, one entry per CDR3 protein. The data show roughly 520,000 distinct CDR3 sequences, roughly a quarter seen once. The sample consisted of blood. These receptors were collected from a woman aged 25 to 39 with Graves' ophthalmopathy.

CDR3 DNA sequence: TGTGCCAGCAGCCCCACGATCAGCAACGAGCAGTACTTC. The encoded protein is CASSPTISNEQYF. The V call is TRBV9, the J call TRBJ2-7; no clear D. The CDR3 runs to 13 residues. Germline V gene data show CDR1 as SGDLS and CDR2 as YYNGEE. The V end was cut by 4 bases, the J end by 5 bases, with 13 bases between.

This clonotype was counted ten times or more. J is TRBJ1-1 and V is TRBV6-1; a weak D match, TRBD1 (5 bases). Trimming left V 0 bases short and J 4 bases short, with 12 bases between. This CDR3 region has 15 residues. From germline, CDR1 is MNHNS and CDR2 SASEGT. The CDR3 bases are TGTGCCAGCAGTGAAGCGTACGGGGGAGGCACTGAAGCTTTCTTT. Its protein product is CASSEAYGGGTEAFF.